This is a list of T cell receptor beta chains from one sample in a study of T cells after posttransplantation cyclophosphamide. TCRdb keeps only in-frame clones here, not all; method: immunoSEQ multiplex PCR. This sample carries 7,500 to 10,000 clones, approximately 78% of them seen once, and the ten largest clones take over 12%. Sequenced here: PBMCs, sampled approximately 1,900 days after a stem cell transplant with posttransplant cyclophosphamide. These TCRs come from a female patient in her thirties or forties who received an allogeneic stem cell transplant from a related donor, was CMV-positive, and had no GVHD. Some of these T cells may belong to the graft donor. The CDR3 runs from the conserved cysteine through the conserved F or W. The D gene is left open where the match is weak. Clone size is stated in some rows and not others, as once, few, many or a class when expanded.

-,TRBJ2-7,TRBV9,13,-,CASSVDRDNEQYF,TGTGCCAGCAGCGTAGACCGGGACAACGAGCAGTACTTC
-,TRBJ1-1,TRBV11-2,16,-,CASSQGLRTRNTEAFF,TGTGCCAGCAGCCAGGGGCTTCGAACCCGGAACACTGAAGCTTTCTTT
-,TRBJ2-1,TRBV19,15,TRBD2,CASSLLAGGPSEQFF,TGTGCCAGTAGCCTACTAGCGGGGGGGCCAAGTGAGCAGTTCTTC
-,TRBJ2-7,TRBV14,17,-,CASSQERRTAQMYEQYF,TGTGCCAGCAGCCAAGAAAGGCGGACAGCGCAGATGTACGAGCAGTACTTC
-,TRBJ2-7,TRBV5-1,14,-,CASSSGLLDHEQYF,TGCGCCAGCAGCTCGGGACTGCTCGATCACGAGCAGTACTTC
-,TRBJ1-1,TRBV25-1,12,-,CASSDLGTEAFF,TGTGCCAGCAGTGACCTCGGGACTGAAGCTTTCTTT
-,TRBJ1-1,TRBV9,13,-,CASSIGPNTEAFF,TGTGCCAGCAGCATTGGGCCGAACACTGAAGCTTTCTTT
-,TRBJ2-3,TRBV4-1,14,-,CASSQDSYADTQYF,TGCGCCAGCAGCCAAGATTCCTACGCAGATACGCAGTATTTT
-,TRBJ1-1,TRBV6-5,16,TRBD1,CASSYSPQGVVNEAFF,TGTGCCAGCAGTTACTCTCCACAGGGGGTGGTAAATGAAGCTTTCTTT
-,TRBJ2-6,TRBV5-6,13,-,CASSWTVSDVLTF,TGTGCCAGCAGTTGGACAGTAAGTGACGTCCTGACTTTC
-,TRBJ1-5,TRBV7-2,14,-,CASSVRWGDQPQHF,TGTGCCAGCAGCGTTAGGTGGGGGGATCAGCCCCAGCATTTT
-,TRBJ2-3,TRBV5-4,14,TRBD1,CASSLAGGPDTQYF,TGTGCCAGCAGCTTGGCAGGGGGTCCCGATACGCAGTATTTT
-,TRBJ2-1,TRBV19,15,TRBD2,CASSIGRGGMNEQFF,TGTGCCAGTAGTATAGGTCGGGGGGGAATGAATGAGCAGTTCTTC
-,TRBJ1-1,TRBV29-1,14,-,CSADKRGRVTEAFF,TGCAGCGCCGACAAGCGGGGGCGAGTCACTGAAGCTTTCTTT
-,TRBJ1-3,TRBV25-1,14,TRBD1,CASSETGAGNTIYF,TGTGCCAGCAGTGAAACAGGGGCTGGAAACACCATATATTTT
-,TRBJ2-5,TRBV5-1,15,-,CASSLDPRARETQYF,TGCGCCAGCAGCTTGGATCCGCGGGCCCGAGAGACCCAGTACTTC
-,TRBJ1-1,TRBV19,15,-,CASSISPLRGTEAFF,TGTGCCAGTAGTATTAGTCCTTTAAGGGGCACTGAAGCTTTCTTT
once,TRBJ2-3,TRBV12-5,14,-,CASGREASTDTQYF,TGTGCTAGTGGGAGGGAGGCCAGCACAGATACGCAGTATTTT
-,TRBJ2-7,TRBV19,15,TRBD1,CASSYGQGVGYEQYF,TGTGCCAGTAGTTACGGACAGGGGGTAGGCTACGAGCAGTACTTC
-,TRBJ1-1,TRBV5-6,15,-,CASSPSGAGNTEAFF,TGTGCCAGCAGCCCCTCCGGCGCGGGGAACACTGAAGCTTTCTTT
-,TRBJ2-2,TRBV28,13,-,CASRGQNTGELFF,TGTGCCAGCAGGGGCCAAAACACCGGGGAGCTGTTTTTT
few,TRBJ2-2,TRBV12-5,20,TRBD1,CASGLPGTGVKSPNTGELFF,TGTGCTAGTGGTTTGCCAGGGACAGGGGTAAAGAGCCCGAACACCGGGGAGCTGTTTTTT
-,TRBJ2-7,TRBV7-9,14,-,CASSFLGGAYEQYF,TGTGCCAGCAGCTTTCTCGGGGGAGCCTACGAGCAGTACTTC
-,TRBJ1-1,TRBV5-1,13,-,CASSTTDSTEAFF,TGCGCCAGCAGCACCACCGACAGCACTGAAGCTTTCTTT
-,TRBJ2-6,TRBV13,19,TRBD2,CASSRLLAGGSSGANVLTF,TGTGCCAGCAGCCGACTTCTAGCGGGGGGCTCCTCTGGGGCCAACGTCCTGACTTTC
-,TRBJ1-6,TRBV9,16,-,CASSATGGTVNSPLHF,TGTGCCAGCAGCGCAACCGGGGGAACAGTCAATTCACCCCTCCACTTT
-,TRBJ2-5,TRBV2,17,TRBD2,CASSEGRTSGGEETQYF,TGTGCCAGCAGTGAAGGTCGGACTAGCGGGGGGGAAGAGACCCAGTACTTC
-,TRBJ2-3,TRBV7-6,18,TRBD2,CASSQTPGLAGVTDTQYF,TGTGCCAGCAGTCAGACTCCGGGACTAGCGGGGGTCACAGATACGCAGTATTTT
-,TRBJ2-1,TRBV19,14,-,CASSREDSYNEQFF,TGTGCCAGTAGTCGAGAGGACAGCTACAATGAGCAGTTCTTC
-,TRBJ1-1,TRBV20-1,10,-,CSASIDEAFF,TGCAGTGCTAGCATAGATGAAGCTTTCTTT
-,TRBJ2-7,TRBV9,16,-,CASSVGRDNRPYEQYF,TGTGCCAGCAGCGTAGGTAGGGACAACCGCCCCTACGAGCAGTACTTC
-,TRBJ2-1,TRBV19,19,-,CASSIGRGLRGGVNDEQFF,TGTGCCAGTAGTATAGGGAGGGGTCTCCGCGGGGGCGTTAACGATGAGCAGTTCTTC
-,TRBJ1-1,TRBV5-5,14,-,CASSPKQGFTEAFF,TGTGCCAGCAGCCCGAAACAGGGATTCACTGAAGCTTTCTTT
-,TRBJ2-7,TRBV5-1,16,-,CASSYPHSGPSYEQYF,TGCGCCAGCAGCTACCCTCATAGCGGTCCCTCCTACGAGCAGTACTTC
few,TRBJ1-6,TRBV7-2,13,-,CASNPRGGSPLHF,TGTGCCAGCAACCCAAGGGGAGGCTCACCCCTCCACTTT
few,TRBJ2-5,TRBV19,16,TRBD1,CASSITGTGPQETQYF,TGTGCCAGTAGTATAACCGGGACAGGACCCCAAGAGACCCAGTACTTC
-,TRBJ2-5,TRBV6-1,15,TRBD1,CASSEPGQGQETQYF,TGTGCCAGCAGTGAACCCGGACAGGGACAAGAGACCCAGTACTTC
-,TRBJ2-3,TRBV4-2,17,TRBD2,CASSQLGTSGDPDTQYF,TGTGCCAGCAGCCAGCTAGGGACTAGCGGGGACCCAGATACGCAGTATTTT
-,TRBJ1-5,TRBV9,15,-,CASSVYGDSNQPQHF,TGTGCCAGCAGCGTATACGGGGATAGCAATCAGCCCCAGCATTTT
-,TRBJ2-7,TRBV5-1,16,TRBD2,CASSFASGGGPYEQYF,TGCGCCAGCAGCTTCGCCAGCGGGGGGGGCCCCTACGAGCAGTACTTC
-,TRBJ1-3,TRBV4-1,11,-,CASQSGNTIYF,TGCGCCAGCCAGTCTGGAAACACCATATATTTT
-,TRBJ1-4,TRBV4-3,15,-,CASSQDGQGKEKLFF,TGCGCCAGCAGCCAAGACGGGCAGGGGAAAGAAAAACTGTTTTTT
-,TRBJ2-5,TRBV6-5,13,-,CASSRGTAETQYF,TGTGCCAGCAGTCGCGGGACAGCGGAGACCCAGTACTTC
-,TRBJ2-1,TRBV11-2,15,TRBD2,CASSLAWRGVDEQFF,TGTGCCAGCAGCTTAGCCTGGCGGGGGGTAGATGAGCAGTTCTTC
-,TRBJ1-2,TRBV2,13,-,CASSYRERYGYTF,TGTGCCAGCAGCTACAGGGAGAGGTATGGCTACACCTTC